This T cell receptor beta chain was profiled in a study of long-term antiretroviral therapy in people with HIV. Study-level results: Whichever time point was examined, clones expanded before ART dominated the repertoire. HIV repertoires spanned narrower CDR3 length ranges than controls.

Researchers ran immunoSEQ v3.0 at survey level. Sequencing used immunoSEQ multiplex PCR; TCRdb keeps in-frame clones, though not all of them. This table has about 25,000 clones, around four fifths appearing once. A minimum of one pre-ART and two post-ART PBMC samples existed for each donor. The samples comprised roughly 0.9-10 million cryopreserved PBMC ahead of DNA extraction. Looked up from germline, CDR1 is SGHRS and CDR2 is YFSETQ. V was pared by 2 bases and J by 0 bases, with 9 bases between. The CDR3 has 14 amino acids. This clone has just a few counts. The target antigen is unknown. The receptor was derived from a man between 18 and 35 years old with HIV. This chain links TRBV5-1 with TRBJ2-7; D may be TRBD1 (6 bases). The sample consisted of unsorted PBMCs, taken 3 years after starting antiretroviral therapy. The CDR3 loop is CASSFLDSSYEQYF. In DNA, the CDR3 is TGCGCCAGCAGCTTTCTGGACAGCTCCTACGAGCAGTACTTC.